This T cell receptor (beta chain) emerged from a study of OX40 agonist ivuxolimab in advanced cancers. As for the study more broadly: Ivuxolimab was an agonistic, fully human IgG2 monoclonal antibody directed against OX40 (CD134), a costimulatory receptor. Intravenous ivuxolimab was administered to patients every 2 weeks at six dose levels: 0.01, 0.1, 0.3, 1.5, 3 and 10 mg/kg. Of the roughly 51 dose-escalation patients, hepatocellular carcinoma was present in around 20, melanoma in about 15, renal cell carcinoma in 9 and head and neck cancer in 9. In the dose-escalation cohort, roughly 82% of patients were male, and the mean age was approximately 60 years with a range of about 20 to 80. Prior anti-PD-1, anti-PD-L1 or anti-CTLA-4 therapy was permitted, and approximately 41% of dose-escalation patients had received checkpoint inhibitors. Partial responses occurred in three dose-escalation patients, of whom one had hepatocellular carcinoma and two had cutaneous melanoma. Peripheral TCRbeta sequencing was intended to test whether TCR sequence diversity was altered and clonal T-cell expansion was caused by ivuxolimab. The paper describes the monotherapy dose-escalation part (N = 52 patients) of the phase I trial of ivuxolimab.

Genomic DNA was isolated from the sorted cells so that the TCRbeta CDR3 region could be sequenced. The immunoSEQ Assay was used to sequence the TCRbeta CDR3 regions. Held by TCRdb, this immuneACCESS table contains in-frame sequences only and omits some clones. Under half of the omission traces to an unresolved V gene where checked; the cause of the rest is unknown. Here the sample has around 97,000 clones; roughly 90% occur a single time. 5.5% of the sample rests with the top ten. The paper's findings and limits, for the study overall: After ivuxolimab, more expanded clones were found on average in CD8+ T cells than in CD4+ T cells. At doses of 0.1 to 3.0 mg/kg, clonal expansion of both CD4+ and CD8+ blood T cells was observed from baseline to week 6. Antigen specificity was not determined for the clonally expanded peripheral T cells. Low levels of normalized T-cell clonal expansion were also seen in some patients who did not respond. Partial responders in the 0.1-3.0 mg/kg groups had among the lowest normalized peripheral clonal expansion, especially among CD8+ T cells.

According to the germline V gene, CDR1 reads KGHSH and CDR2 reads LQKENI. Including cysteine and phenylalanine, the CDR3 has 12 amino acids. The retained sequence is limited to the CDR3, 36 bases, with the frame set at the first base. V gives up 2 bases and J gives up 4 bases, and the segment between their germline ends measures 3 bases. In regard to this clone: Its antigen is unknown. No base quality information exists; no much larger clone differs at one position.

Patients with a history of autoimmune disease or receiving systemic immunosuppression were excluded from the trial. Peripheral blood for TCR sequencing was collected from all dose cohorts at baseline, on cycle 4 day 1, and on cycle 7 day 1. The samples were taken from a phase I, first-in-human, multicenter, open-label dose-escalation trial of ivuxolimab. Adults with locally advanced or metastatic melanoma, renal cell, hepatocellular, or head and neck squamous cell carcinoma were enrolled in the trial. Before TCR sequencing, CD4+ T cells and CD8+ T cells from peripheral blood were sorted into separate populations.

The chain is encoded by TRBV18 joined to TRBJ1-3; the D gene identity is not certain. This receptor was identified in an adult with an advanced solid tumor such as melanoma, head and neck, liver or kidney cancer. This material consisted of CD4+ or CD8+ T cells sorted from blood, taken in a trial of the OX40 agonist ivuxolimab. The CDR3 has the sequence CASSPDGNTIYF. The DNA is TGTGCCAGCTCACCAGACGGAAACACCATATATTTT.